The 4 T cell receptor beta chains reported below all come from one sample, sequenced in a study of T cells in Graves' hyperthyroidism and ophthalmopathy. Template material for amplifying TCR beta CDR3 regions consisted of RNA transcripts. The TCR CDR3 was amplified in a first-round RT-PCR using the HTBI primer set. TCRdb re-derived calls from the multiplex PCR reads in MiXCR, one entry per CDR3 protein. The sample holds approximately 370,000 distinct CDR3 sequences, 15% to 20% seen once. Specimen: blood. Receptors were obtained from a woman aged 25 to 39 with Graves' hyperthyroidism that later progressed to Graves' ophthalmopathy.

On this clonotype itself: With a much larger clone just one base away, this may be a read error. This chain uses TRBV2 with TRBJ2-2; 9 bases fit TRBD2. Germline lookup yields CDR1 SNHLY and CDR2 FYNNEI. The CDR3 spans 12 residues. The CDR3 region has the DNA TGTGTCAGCGGGGGGCAGACCGGGGAGCTGTTTTTT. This gives the protein CVSGGQTGELFF.

This clonotype was observed many times. The rearrangement uses TRBV6-1 and TRBJ2-3, with D possibly matching TRBD1 (7 bases). V was pared by 5 bases and J by 4 bases, with 13 bases between. In germline, CDR1 is MNHNS, CDR2 SASEGT. The CDR3 spans 14 residues. The CDR3, as DNA: TGTGCCAGCAGTCTTCCCAGGGGGGCAGATACGCAGTATTTT. Its translation is CASSLPRGADTQYF.

The sample holds many counts of this clonotype. The chain links TRBV11-2 to TRBJ2-2; 12 positions agree with TRBD2. Germline CDR1 is SGHAT and CDR2 is FQNNGV. CDR3 length: 18 residues. The J segment lost 6 bases and the V segment lost 6 bases, leaving 14 bases of the junction unmatched. This CDR3 is CASRHLRLAGEYSGELFF. Written as DNA, the CDR3 is TGTGCCAGCAGGCACCTCAGACTAGCGGGAGAATATTCCGGGGAGCTGTTTTTT.

This clonotype was counted ten times or more. The rearrangement links TRBV27 to TRBJ2-2; 7 nucleotides align to TRBD2. The germline CDR1 and CDR2 sequences are MNHEY and SMNVEV (reference sequence). The CDR3 has 15 residues. The J segment lost 6 bases and the V segment lost 3 bases, leaving 7 bases of the junction unmatched. The CDR3 DNA is TGTGCCAGCAGTTTGGCGGGAGCGGGCGCCGGGGAGCTGTTTTTT. Encoded protein: CASSLAGAGAGELFF.